The rows below give T cell receptor beta chains drawn from one sample of a study of blood T cells in healthy people across ages. Via MiXCR, TCRdb re-called the 5' RACE reads, giving one row per CDR3 protein. The data contain fewer than 1 million distinct CDR3 sequences, roughly 44% of them singletons. The sequenced sample was blood. The source of these receptors is a man in his 60s in good health. CDR3s include the opening cysteine and the closing phenylalanine or tryptophan. The D gene is left open where the match is weak. Some rows mark clone size as missing; the rest say once, few, many or name a class of expanded clone.

>-|TRBV2|TRBJ1-4|many
CASRRSEKLFF
TGTGCCAGCAGACGGTCGGAAAAACTGTTTTTT
>-|TRBV12-3/TRBV12-4|TRBJ1-4|-
CASSFSGDEKLFF
TGTGCCAGCAGTTTCAGCGGCGACGAAAAACTGTTTTTT
>-|TRBV24-1|TRBJ1-1|-
CATTDLGKAFF
TGTGCCACCACTGATTTGGGGAAAGCTTTCTTT
>-|TRBV5-4|TRBJ1-6|-
CASSLGRASGSPLHF
TGTGCCAGCAGCTTGGGCAGGGCCTCGGGTTCACCCCTCCACTTT
>TRBD1|TRBV14|TRBJ2-4|-
CASSRQTGFGSKNIQYF
TGTGCCAGCAGCCGACAGACAGGGTTCGGTTCCAAAAACATTCAGTACTTC
>-|TRBV15|TRBJ2-2|once
CATRRIDGTGELFF
TGTGCCACCAGGAGGATAGACGGAACCGGGGAGCTGTTTTTT
>TRBD1|TRBV4-1|TRBJ2-7|-
CASSQDSGQGTYSYEQYF
TGCGCCAGCAGCCAAGATTCGGGACAGGGGACTTACTCCTACGAGCAGTACTTC
>TRBD1|TRBV12-3/TRBV12-4|TRBJ2-5|-
CASSLGQGIETQYF
TGTGCCAGCAGTCTGGGACAGGGAATAGAGACCCAGTACTTC
>TRBD2|TRBV12-3/TRBV12-4|TRBJ2-7|-
CASSSSVAGGFPYEQYF
TGTGCCAGCAGTTCCTCGGTAGCGGGGGGATTTCCCTACGAGCAGTACTTC
>TRBD1|TRBV6-5|TRBJ1-6|few
CASSQASGQGYSPLHF
TGTGCCAGCAGCCAAGCCTCGGGACAGGGGTACTCACCCCTCCACTTT
>-|TRBV5-5|TRBJ1-2|-
CASSSSFEGRSYGYTF
TGTGCCAGCAGCTCTAGCTTTGAGGGGCGAAGCTATGGCTACACCTTC
>-|TRBV7-2|TRBJ1-2|-
CASSQSFEPYGYTF
TGTGCCAGCAGCCAAAGTTTCGAACCCTATGGCTACACCTTC
>-|TRBV3-1|TRBJ2-4|-
CASSQDQPLRGQYF
TGTGCCAGCAGCCAAGATCAACCGCTACGAGGGCAGTACTTC
>-|TRBV9|TRBJ2-1|-
CASSVGWNNEQFF
TGTGCCAGCAGCGTAGGCTGGAACAATGAGCAGTTCTTC
>TRBD1|TRBV9|TRBJ1-1|-
CATDRVDTEAFF
TGTGCCACCGACAGGGTAGACACTGAAGCTTTCTTT
>-|TRBV5-1|TRBJ2-7|few
CASSLGGAGGIYEQYF
TGCGCCAGCAGCTTAGGCGGGGCAGGGGGAATTTACGAGCAGTACTTC
>TRBD1|TRBV4-1|TRBJ1-1|few
CASSPDRRNTEAFF
TGCGCCAGCAGCCCGGACAGGCGCAACACTGAAGCTTTCTTT
>-|TRBV20-1|TRBJ2-3|-
CSALGTRIRTDTQYF
TGCAGTGCTCTTGGGACGAGGATCCGCACAGATACGCAGTATTTT
>TRBD1|TRBV10-3|TRBJ2-7|few
CAINGGGTGEFHEQYF
TGTGCCATCAATGGTGGCGGGACAGGGGAATTTCACGAGCAGTACTTC
>TRBD1|TRBV2|TRBJ2-1|few
CASSKGQLNEQFF
TGTGCCAGCAGTAAGGGACAGCTTAATGAGCAGTTCTTC
>TRBD2|TRBV7-2|TRBJ2-2|-
CASSLKPAGVPGELFF
TGTGCCAGCAGCTTAAAACCAGCGGGGGTGCCCGGGGAGCTGTTTTTT
>-|TRBV20-1|TRBJ2-1|-
CSARVTRHNEQFF
TGCAGTGCTAGAGTAACCAGGCACAATGAGCAGTTCTTC
>TRBD2|TRBV9|TRBJ2-1|-
CASSVSGGASYNEQFF
TGTGCCAGCAGCGTTAGCGGGGGGGCCTCCTACAATGAGCAGTTCTTC
>-|TRBV15|TRBJ2-4|-
CATSRDYPGAGAKNIQYF
TGTGCCACCAGCAGAGATTATCCGGGGGCGGGCGCCAAAAACATTCAGTACTTC
>-|TRBV20-1|TRBJ1-4|-
CSARFDRNNEKLFF
TGCAGTGCTAGATTCGACAGAAATAATGAAAAACTGTTTTTT
>TRBD2|TRBV12-3/TRBV12-4|TRBJ2-1|-
CASSFLAGGPAEQFF
TGTGCCAGCAGTTTTTTAGCGGGAGGGCCGGCTGAGCAGTTCTTC
>-|TRBV7-2|TRBJ2-5|-
CANSPWTGTYQETQYF
TGTGCCAACAGCCCTTGGACGGGGACATACCAAGAGACCCAGTACTTC
>TRBD1|TRBV7-9|TRBJ2-2|-
CASSYWDSTGELFF
TGTGCCAGCAGCTACTGGGACAGCACCGGGGAGCTGTTTTTT
>-|TRBV10-3|TRBJ2-7|few
CAISEVLATYEQYF
TGTGCCATCAGTGAGGTACTAGCCACCTACGAGCAGTACTTC
>-|TRBV18|TRBJ2-7|many
CASSPPDSYEQYF
TGTGCCAGCAGCCCCCCGGACAGCTACGAGCAGTACTTC
>TRBD2|TRBV6-2/TRBV6-3|TRBJ2-5|-
CASSQILANMYF
TGTGCCAGCAGCCAGATACTAGCGAATATGTACTTC
>TRBD1|TRBV12-3/TRBV12-4|TRBJ1-2|-
CASMTGQGSNGYTF
TGTGCCAGCATGACCGGACAGGGGTCGAATGGCTACACCTTC
>-|TRBV5-4|TRBJ2-7|-
CASSSPVSYEQYF
TGTGCCAGCAGCTCCCCGGTCTCCTACGAGCAGTACTTC
>TRBD1|TRBV13|TRBJ2-4|few
CASSYSDRVEEQYF
TGTGCCAGCAGCTATTCCGACAGGGTGGAAGAGCAGTACTTC
>TRBD2|TRBV29-1|TRBJ2-7|few
CSVGLAGAPTYEQYF
TGCAGCGTTGGACTAGCGGGGGCCCCTACCTACGAGCAGTACTTC
>-|TRBV20-1|TRBJ2-5|many
CSARWQQETQYF
TGCAGTGCTAGATGGCAGCAAGAGACCCAGTACTTC
>-|TRBV15|TRBJ1-2|few
CATSRELNYGYTF
TGTGCCACCAGCAGAGAATTGAACTATGGCTACACCTTC
>TRBD2|TRBV20-1|TRBJ2-5|-
CSASARESYNEQYF
TGCAGTGCTAGTGCGCGGGAGTCATACAATGAGCAGTACTTC
>-|TRBV7-2|TRBJ2-5|few
CASSELRTQETQYF
TGTGCCAGCAGCGAGCTCCGCACCCAAGAGACCCAGTACTTC
>TRBD1|TRBV7-2|TRBJ2-5|-
CASSLASGTGNEQYF
TGTGCCAGCAGCTTAGCTTCCGGGACAGGGAATGAGCAGTACTTC
>-|TRBV3-1|TRBJ2-5|-
CASSQDGTAGETRYF
TGTGCCAGCAGCCAAGACGGGACGGCGGGCGAGACCCGGTACTTC
>-|TRBV6-1|TRBJ1-1|few
CASSEFTGGRTEAFF
TGTGCCAGCAGTGAATTTACAGGTGGAAGGACTGAAGCTTTCTTT
>-|TRBV6-2/TRBV6-3|TRBJ2-1|-
CASSWANNEQFF
TGTGCCAGCAGTTGGGCGAACAATGAGCAGTTCTTC
>-|TRBV4-1|TRBJ2-6|-
CASSQASGGGSGANVLTF
TGCGCCAGCAGCCAAGCGTCTGGGGGCGGCTCTGGGGCCAACGTCCTGACTTTC
>TRBD2|TRBV3-1|TRBJ2-3|-
CASSQVGGGEQYF
TGTGCCAGCAGCCAAGTTGGTGGGGGGGAGCAGTATTTT
>-|TRBV6-5|TRBJ2-5|-
CASSYSMLVETQYF
TGTGCCAGCAGTTACTCGATGCTAGTAGAGACCCAGTACTTC
>TRBD1|TRBV6-1|TRBJ2-3|-
CASRNPGQGGDTQYF
TGTGCCAGCCGTAACCCGGGACAGGGCGGAGATACGCAGTATTTT
>TRBD2|TRBV5-1|TRBJ2-1|few
CASSPRLTSGGAGYNEQFF
TGCGCCAGCAGCCCACGACTGACTAGCGGGGGGGCGGGGTACAATGAGCAGTTCTTC
>TRBD2|TRBV20-1|TRBJ2-1|-
CSATRTSVGNEQFF
TGCAGTGCTACAAGGACTAGCGTCGGCAATGAGCAGTTCTTC